This T cell receptor beta chain was recovered during a study of post-analysis software for immune sequencing data (dated by TCRdb to about 2015). Notes on the research overall: Relapsing-remitting, secondary progressive and progressive-relapsing multiple sclerosis were recorded as disease courses, and subtype annotation was lacking for some patients. The patient repertoires were compared against more than 10 previously published healthy control repertoires obtained from donors aged about 6 to 26 years. A subset of samples was prepared in parallel using single-end sample barcoding, then pooled and co-amplified after Illumina adapter ligation. Results the study describes overall, beyond this receptor: Normalized Chao1 diversity was significantly lower in multiple sclerosis patients than controls, suggesting substantial peripheral T-cell clonal expansion. Significantly higher frequencies in patients than in controls were found for roughly 5 TRBV segments, including TRBV5-6, TRBV5-1 and TRBV20-1. The multiple sclerosis patient group was slightly younger than the control group. Direct clustering with F measure showed strong co-clustering of samples prepared in the same batch, prompting a batch-effect correction.

A remark on this clonotype: Its antigen target is currently unknown. Base-call qualities are not available, and no considerably larger clone is one nucleotide away.

Taken from the germline V gene, the CDR1 and CDR2 loops are KGHSH and LQKENI. After removal of 5 bases from V and 2 bases from J, the junction retains 12 bases not matched to a gene. Its CDR3 holds 17 amino acids, cysteine through phenylalanine. CDR3 DNA is the only sequence kept; it has 51 bases, read in frame from the first base. TCR beta repertoires were profiled from peripheral blood of 13 young patients with multiple sclerosis to demonstrate the VDJtools post-analysis software. The patients with multiple sclerosis were children and adolescents between about 6 and 15 years of age. Library method: PCR. Sequencing relied on an Illumina HiSeq 2500. To reduce PCR and sequencing biases, unique molecular identifiers were built into the TCR beta cDNA libraries. Per 1 to 10 million input T cells, some 500,000 cDNA molecules were obtained, such that each molecule approximated one T cell. Patient libraries were prepared and sequenced with the same protocol used for the earlier healthy control dataset. Within a given batch, samples were prepared together, multiplexed and sequenced on the same HiSeq lane. The paper's data handling went like this. MIGEC was used to process the raw barcoded reads, and molecular identifier groups with only a single read were discarded before consensus assembly and CDR3 extraction. VDJtools was used for post-analysis of the clonotype tables, and diversity was normalized by down-sampling every dataset to the size of the smallest sample. To correct batch-related cross-sample contamination, repertoire overlap clustering matched CDR3 amino acid sequences but not nucleotide sequences. TCRdb trimmed the raw reads at Q25, called clones with MiXCR and kept productive beta chains. For every CDR3 protein sequence, its rows merge into one entry that carries the most common genes and DNA. The V and J calls reflect TCRdb's pipeline rather than the authors' work. The sample table holds approximately 660,000 distinct CDR3 sequences, of which approximately 60% were seen once. The ten largest account for 11% of the sample.

The receptor's source is a girl aged 2 to 9 with multiple sclerosis. The chain links TRBV18 with TRBJ2-5, and 9 junction bases match TRBD1. The sequenced sample was blood. The nucleotide sequence reads as follows: TGTGCCAGCTCATCAAGGAAACCGGGACAGGGACAAGAGACCCAGTACTTC. The encoded protein is CASSSRKPGQGQETQYF.